Listed below are T cell receptor beta chains from one sample, sequenced in a study of cytomegalovirus exposure and HLA in healthy donors. This table comes from immunoSEQ multiplex PCR, and its TCRdb copy is limited to in-frame clones, with some not included. The sample yields 95,000 to 150,000 clones, 80% seen once. The sample taken for sequencing was PBMCs. Source of these receptors: a female donor in good health and CMV-seropositive. CDR3s include the opening cysteine and the closing phenylalanine or tryptophan. Each record gives: CDR3 DNA, CDR3 protein, D gene, V gene, J gene, clone size. The D gene is left open where the match is weak. Clone size is given for some rows only: seen once, a few or many times, or a class if the clone is expanded.

DNA: TGCGCCAGCAGTGAGTCTCGACAGGGGGCCTACGAGCAGTACTTC
CDR3: CASSESRQGAYEQYF
D: TRBD1
V: TRBV10-2
J: TRBJ2-7
size: .

DNA: TGTGCCAGCAGCCTTAGGGGGCCGCCGTATAGCTACACCTTC
CDR3: CASSLRGPPYSYTF
D: TRBD1
V: TRBV9
J: TRBJ1-2
size: .

DNA: TGCAGCGTGGTCCCCGGGAGCAGTCACTACGAGCAGTACTTC
CDR3: CSVVPGSSHYEQYF
D: .
V: TRBV29-1
J: TRBJ2-7
size: few

DNA: TGTGCCAGCAGTAAGACAGGGGGTAAAGGGGGACGCACTGAAGCTTTCTTT
CDR3: CASSKTGGKGGRTEAFF
D: TRBD1
V: TRBV27
J: TRBJ1-1
size: .

DNA: TGTGCCAGCAGCTTAGATCGCGGGGGGGGCGATGAGCAGTTCTTC
CDR3: CASSLDRGGGDEQFF
D: TRBD2
V: TRBV11-2
J: TRBJ2-1
size: .

DNA: TGTGCCAGCAGCCACGGAGGTAGCAATCAGCCCCAGCATTTT
CDR3: CASSHGGSNQPQHF
D: .
V: TRBV2
J: TRBJ1-5
size: .

DNA: TGTGCCAGTAGCCTTAACAGGGGGCGAAACAATCAGCCCCAGCATTTT
CDR3: CASSLNRGRNNQPQHF
D: TRBD1
V: TRBV19
J: TRBJ1-5
size: .

DNA: TGTGCCAGTAGTATCCCCGACAGTCGTCCTAAAGCTTTCTTT
CDR3: CASSIPDSRPKAFF
D: .
V: TRBV19
J: TRBJ1-1
size: .

DNA: TGTGCCACCAGCACCCGGACAGTCGGTCGGCTCTACGAGCAGTACTTC
CDR3: CATSTRTVGRLYEQYF
D: .
V: TRBV15
J: TRBJ2-7
size: once

DNA: TGTGCCAGCTCACCGCCGGGGGGGGCGGGCCAGCCCCAGCATTTT
CDR3: CASSPPGGAGQPQHF
D: .
V: TRBV18
J: TRBJ1-5
size: .

DNA: TGTGCCAGCAGCTTGGGAGGGGGCGCCAGCAATCAGCCCCAGCATTTT
CDR3: CASSLGGGASNQPQHF
D: TRBD1
V: TRBV5-8
J: TRBJ1-5
size: .

DNA: TGTGCCTGGAGTGTAAAGACTAGCGGGGGGGAGACCCAGTACTTC
CDR3: CAWSVKTSGGETQYF
D: TRBD2
V: TRBV30
J: TRBJ2-5
size: .

DNA: TGTGCCAGCAGTGACGTATCCCAGGGAAAGAATGAGCAGTTCTTC
CDR3: CASSDVSQGKNEQFF
D: .
V: TRBV6-1
J: TRBJ2-1
size: .

DNA: TGTGCCAGCAGCATGGGACAGGAGATCTACGAGCAGTACTTC
CDR3: CASSMGQEIYEQYF
D: .
V: TRBV21-1
J: TRBJ2-7
size: .

DNA: TGTGCCAGCAGCTTAGGGGGACAGGGGAGGGATACGCAGTATTTT
CDR3: CASSLGGQGRDTQYF
D: TRBD1
V: TRBV11-2
J: TRBJ2-3
size: .

DNA: TGCGCCAGCAGCCGCCGAAGAGGGCCCGAATACAATGAGCAGTTCTTC
CDR3: CASSRRRGPEYNEQFF
D: .
V: TRBV5-1
J: TRBJ2-1
size: .

DNA: TGTGCCAGCAGTTCTCCGGGACAGGGGGCGGGACAGCCCCAGCATTTT
CDR3: CASSSPGQGAGQPQHF
D: TRBD1
V: TRBV28
J: TRBJ1-5
size: .

DNA: TGTGCCAGCAGCTTGAGACTAGCGGGGGACAATGAGCAGTTCTTC
CDR3: CASSLRLAGDNEQFF
D: TRBD2
V: TRBV11-2
J: TRBJ2-1
size: .

DNA: TGTGCCAGCAGCCCTCAACTAGCGGGGGAGTCGAAGACCCAGTACTTC
CDR3: CASSPQLAGESKTQYF
D: TRBD2
V: TRBV7-2
J: TRBJ2-5
size: .

DNA: TGCAGCGCGACTTTAGGACTTCCGAACACTGAAGCTTTCTTT
CDR3: CSATLGLPNTEAFF
D: .
V: TRBV29-1
J: TRBJ1-1
size: .

DNA: TGTGCCAGCAGTGTAAGAGGCCAGCCGAACACTGAAGCTTTCTTT
CDR3: CASSVRGQPNTEAFF
D: .
V: TRBV6-1
J: TRBJ1-1
size: .

DNA: TGTGCCAGCAGTTTCGCGGGATACGGCACTGAAGCTTTCTTT
CDR3: CASSFAGYGTEAFF
D: .
V: TRBV28
J: TRBJ1-1
size: few

DNA: TGTGCCAGCAGCTTAGGGACAGGGGCTGGGGCCAACGTCCTGACTTTC
CDR3: CASSLGTGAGANVLTF
D: TRBD1
V: TRBV7-2
J: TRBJ2-6
size: .